This is a list of T cell receptor beta chains from one sample in a study of T cell responses to AZD1222 COVID-19 vaccine. Measured with immunoSEQ multiplex PCR; TCRdb has only the in-frame clones, and not every one. The top ten hold under 2% of the sample, which has some 190,000 clones, about nine tenths seen once. Sequencing used peripheral blood, obtained 28 days after the second AZD1222 dose. Receptors were obtained from an adult who received the AZD1222 COVID-19 vaccine. Both conserved end residues are part of each CDR3. A D gene is named only where the DNA matches it firmly. The size field is filled for only some rows; it gives once, few, many or a size class.

J gene	D gene	V gene	clone size	CDR3 DNA	CDR3 protein
TRBJ2-5	.	TRBV3-1/TRBV3-2	.	TGTGCCAGCAGCCCCCCCGGGCCCCAGACCCAGTACTTC	CASSPPGPQTQYF
TRBJ2-3	.	TRBV7-3	.	TGTGCCAGCAGCCCAGGGGCAGATACGCAGTATTTT	CASSPGADTQYF
TRBJ2-7	TRBD2	TRBV2	.	TGTGCCAGCAGTTATCCTTCCGGGACTAGCGGGGGCCCCTACGAGCAGTACTTC	CASSYPSGTSGGPYEQYF
TRBJ1-2	TRBD1	TRBV6-1	.	TGTGCCAGCAGTGAATGGACAGGGGGCTATGGCTACACCTTC	CASSEWTGGYGYTF
TRBJ2-2	TRBD1	TRBV11-2	.	TGTGCCAGCAGCCGACCCCCCGGACAGGGTGGGGACACCGGGGAGCTGTTTTTT	CASSRPPGQGGDTGELFF
TRBJ1-1	.	TRBV11-2	once	TGTGCCAGCAGCCCCTCGGGACTCACGAACACTGAAGCTTTCTTT	CASSPSGLTNTEAFF
TRBJ2-7	TRBD2	TRBV2	.	TGTGCCAGCAGTCTCGGACTAGCGGGGGGTTGGGAGCAGTACTTC	CASSLGLAGGWEQYF
TRBJ2-7	.	TRBV19	.	TGTGCCAGTAGTATATCTGCAGGGGCCTCCTACGAGCAGTACTTC	CASSISAGASYEQYF
TRBJ2-5	TRBD1	TRBV4-2	.	TGTGCCAGCAGCCAAGATCAGGGGGCTGAGACCCAGTACTTC	CASSQDQGAETQYF
TRBJ2-7	.	TRBV4-1	.	TGCGCCAGCAGTCACGGACAGCCCTCCTACGAGCAGTACTTC	CASSHGQPSYEQYF
TRBJ2-7	.	TRBV5-1	once	TGCGCCAGCAGCTTGGAACAGGGGGAGGGGCAGTACTTC	CASSLEQGEGQYF
TRBJ1-2	TRBD1	TRBV6-1	.	TGTGCCAGCAGTGAACGGACCAGGGGGATTAACTATGGCTACACCTTC	CASSERTRGINYGYTF
TRBJ1-3	TRBD1	TRBV2	.	TGTGCCAGCAGGGGACAGCCGTACTCTGGAAACACCATATATTTT	CASRGQPYSGNTIYF
TRBJ1-5	TRBD1	TRBV5-1	.	TGCGCCAGCAGCTGGAGACCGACAGGGGGCGGGAATCAGCCCCAGCATTTT	CASSWRPTGGGNQPQHF
TRBJ2-2	TRBD1	TRBV7-2	.	TGTGCCAGCAGCTCGGACAGGGGAGGGACCGGGGAGCTGTTTTTT	CASSSDRGGTGELFF
TRBJ1-2	.	TRBV7-2	.	TGTGCCAGCAGCTTAGCGGGGAAGGGAATAGCTAACTATGGCTACACCTTC	CASSLAGKGIANYGYTF
TRBJ2-3	.	TRBV10-1	.	TGCGCCAGCACGGACGGGAGAGTCGGAGATACGCAGTATTTT	CASTDGRVGDTQYF
TRBJ1-5	.	TRBV25-1	.	TGTGCCAGCAGTGAATATTCGGGGACCGGTCAGCCCCAGCATTTT	CASSEYSGTGQPQHF
TRBJ2-1	.	TRBV5-1	once	TGCGCCAGCAGCTTAAGGGGGGGGGCCGAGGTTGAGCAGTTCTTC	CASSLRGGAEVEQFF
TRBJ1-5	TRBD1	TRBV7-2	.	TGTGCCAGCAGCTTAGCCACAGGGGCTCAGCCCCAGCATTTT	CASSLATGAQPQHF
TRBJ1-1	.	TRBV6-5	.	TGTGCCAGCAGCCAGGGTTTGAACACTGAAGCTTTCTTT	CASSQGLNTEAFF
TRBJ1-4	.	TRBV3-1/TRBV3-2	.	TGTGCCAGCAGCCAAGATACAACTAATGAAAAACTGTTTTTT	CASSQDTTNEKLFF
TRBJ2-1	TRBD2	TRBV11-2	.	TGTGCCAGCAGCTTAGGCCTAGCGGGAGGGTGGCAGTTCTTC	CASSLGLAGGWQFF
TRBJ1-5	.	TRBV6-5	.	TGTGCCAGCAGCCCCGGCAGGGGTGGTCAGCCCCAGCATTTT	CASSPGRGGQPQHF
TRBJ2-7	.	TRBV19	.	TGTGCCAGCCGGGAGACCCACAGGGGAGGCGAGCAGTACTTC	CASRETHRGGEQYF
TRBJ2-1	TRBD2	TRBV7-2	.	TGTGCCAGCAGCCCCCGGACTAGCGGGGTAGGCTTGGCTAATGAGCAGTTCTTC	CASSPRTSGVGLANEQFF
TRBJ2-3	.	TRBV6-5	.	TGTGCCAGCAAAAGGGGTACCACAGATACGCAGTATTTT	CASKRGTTDTQYF
TRBJ1-2	TRBD1	TRBV5-5	.	TGTGCCAGCAGCTTGTGGGACAGTAAGGCGAGCGGCTACACCTTC	CASSLWDSKASGYTF
TRBJ2-7	.	TRBV6-5	.	TGTGCCAGCAGTTACTCACGACTAGCCTACGAGCAGTACTTC	CASSYSRLAYEQYF
TRBJ2-1	TRBD2	TRBV2	.	TGTGCCAGCAGTGTCAGCGGGAGGGCCAGTGAGCAGTTCTTC	CASSVSGRASEQFF
TRBJ2-2	TRBD2	TRBV5-1	.	TGCGCCAGCAGCTTGGCGGCTAGCGGGGGCCTCGGGGAGCTGTTTTTT	CASSLAASGGLGELFF
TRBJ2-1	TRBD2	TRBV5-1	.	TGCGCCAGCAAGGGACTAGCGGGCCCCTCACATTACAATGAGCAGTTCTTC	CASKGLAGPSHYNEQFF
TRBJ2-1	.	TRBV19	.	TGTGCCAGTAGCAAAGGACAGGGAGGGAATGAGCAGTTCTTC	CASSKGQGGNEQFF
TRBJ1-5	TRBD1	TRBV30	.	TGTGCCTGGAGTGTTTTGGGACAGGGCTCCAATCAGCCCCAGCATTTT	CAWSVLGQGSNQPQHF
TRBJ2-3	.	TRBV6-5	.	TGTGCCAGCTCTAGGGCCAGGGAAGATACGCAGTATTTT	CASSRAREDTQYF
TRBJ2-5	.	TRBV7-2	.	TGTGCCAGCAGCTTGGCCGGGGGTAAAGAGACCCAGTACTTC	CASSLAGGKETQYF
TRBJ2-1	TRBD2	TRBV19	.	TGTGCCAGTAGTTCGAGACTAGCGGGGACCTACAATGAGCAGTTCTTC	CASSSRLAGTYNEQFF
TRBJ2-3	TRBD2	TRBV4-1	.	TGCGCCAGCAGTCCCTCCGGGACTAGCGGGGCCACTAGCACAGATACGCAGTATTTT	CASSPSGTSGATSTDTQYF
TRBJ1-2	TRBD1	TRBV12-3/TRBV12-4	.	TGTGCCAGCAGTTTGGGACAGGGAGATGGCTACACCTTC	CASSLGQGDGYTF
TRBJ2-5	.	TRBV6-5	.	TGTGCCAGCAGTTACACGGGACTTCGAAAAGAGACCCAGTACTTC	CASSYTGLRKETQYF
TRBJ1-3	.	TRBV9	.	TGTGCCAGTAGGGGAACTGGAAACACCATATATTTT	CASRGTGNTIYF
TRBJ1-5	TRBD1	TRBV19	.	TGTGCCAGTAGTGGAGGGGACAGTCAAAATCAGCCCCAGCATTTT	CASSGGDSQNQPQHF
TRBJ1-1	TRBD1	TRBV7-9	.	TGTGCCAGCAGCTTAGCACAGGGGGCGTTGGGTGAAGCTTTCTTT	CASSLAQGALGEAFF
TRBJ1-1	.	TRBV3-1/TRBV3-2	.	TGTGCCAGCAGCCAAGATGGACGGCTGGACACTGAAGCTTTCTTT	CASSQDGRLDTEAFF
TRBJ1-1	.	TRBV12-5	.	TGTGCTAGTGGTTTCGAGGTGAACACTGAAGCTTTCTTT	CASGFEVNTEAFF
TRBJ1-2	TRBD1	TRBV11-2	few	TGTGCCAGCAGCTTAGGTGGGACAGCATATGGCTACACCTTC	CASSLGGTAYGYTF
TRBJ2-1	TRBD1	TRBV7-3	.	TGTGCCAGCAGCTCCGAGGGGGCGAACTACAATGAGCAGTTCTTC	CASSSEGANYNEQFF
TRBJ2-5	.	TRBV30	.	TGTGCCTGGAGGGGGACCGTAACCCCCAGAGAGACCCAGTACTTC	CAWRGTVTPRETQYF
TRBJ1-2	TRBD1	TRBV7-2	.	TGTGCCAGCACCCTATCCGGACAGGGGGTGGACTATGGCTACACCTTC	CASTLSGQGVDYGYTF
TRBJ2-7	.	TRBV13	.	TGTGCCAGCAGCTTGCGGGATTTCGGGCAGCAGTACTTC	CASSLRDFGQQYF
TRBJ1-2	.	TRBV30	once	TGTGCCTGGGACCAGGGGTATGGCTACACCTTC	CAWDQGYGYTF
TRBJ1-5	TRBD1	TRBV18	.	TGTGCCAGCTCACGGGACAGGGGCGACAATCAGCCCCAGCATTTT	CASSRDRGDNQPQHF
TRBJ1-2	.	TRBV12-3/TRBV12-4	.	TGTGCCAGCAGCCCCCTAGATGGCTACACCTTC	CASSPLDGYTF